Listed here are 14 T cell receptor beta chains from one sample, sequenced in a study of blood T cell repertoires in COVID-19. The protocol was immunoSEQ multiplex PCR, while the TCRdb copy is restricted to in-frame clones and leaves out a portion. The sample has roughly 250,000 clones, about 80% seen once. Sequenced input: peripheral blood. Receptors were obtained from a person between 65 and 80 years old with COVID-19, enrolled during active disease.

The chain employs TRBV3-1 (or the pseudogene TRBV3-2) and TRBJ1-4; D is ambiguous. Germline V lookup: CDR1 LGHDT, CDR2 YNNKEL (reference sequence). The CDR3 is made up of 16 amino acids. V lost 0 bases, J lost 4 bases, and 12 bases lay in between. This CDR3 is CASSQEILGLNEKLFF. CDR3 sequence (DNA): TGTGCCAGCAGCCAAGAGATTTTAGGACTTAATGAAAAACTGTTTTTT.

In its sample, this clone was seen once. The chain combines TRBV7-3 with TRBJ2-2; 8 bases fit TRBD1. In germline, CDR1 is SGHTA, CDR2 FQGTGA. This CDR3 contains 16 residues. The J segment lost 8 bases and the V segment lost 4 bases, leaving 12 bases of the junction unmatched. The CDR3 DNA reads as TGTGCCAGCAGCTCCAACTCAGGGGGCGCCTGGGGGGAGCTGTTTTTT. Amino acid sequence: CASSSNSGGAWGELFF.

This sequence joins TRBV19 and TRBJ1-4; D gene ambiguous. CDR3 length: 14 amino acids. Per the germline V gene, CDR1 is LNHDA and CDR2 is SQIVND (reference sequence). Trimming shortened V by 5 bases and J by 5 bases, and 12 bases separated the two germline ends. CDR3 protein: CASSFGMANEKLFF. DNA for the CDR3: TGTGCCAGTAGTTTCGGGATGGCGAATGAAAAACTGTTTTTT.

V gene TRBV7-2 combines with J gene TRBJ2-7, with 8 bases identical to TRBD2. The V and J ends lost 5 bases and 3 bases, in that order; junction bases with no gene match: 6. The CDR3 has 14 residues. Germline V gives CDR1 SGHTA, CDR2 FQGNSA. The CDR3 nucleotides are TGTGCCAGCAGCCGGGAGGGGTCTATCTACGAGCAGTACTTC. This sequence encodes CASSREGSIYEQYF.

The chain combines TRBV28 with TRBJ2-5, with D unresolved. V was pared by 7 bases and J by 2 bases, with 5 bases between. Germline CDR1 MDHEN, CDR2 SYDVKM. The CDR3 is 11 amino acids. CDR3 nucleotide sequence: TGTGCCAGCACCCTTCAAGAGACCCAGTACTTC. Translating gives CASTLQETQYF.

The chain has TRBV2 and TRBJ2-5; the D gene is possibly TRBD2 (6 bases). Germline V lookup: CDR1 SNHLY, CDR2 FYNNEI. This CDR3 has 13 amino acids. Between the trimmed V and J ends, which lost 6 bases and 4 bases, there was a span of 12 bases. The CDR3 region is CASRREEAETQYF. The CDR3, as DNA: TGTGCCAGCAGGCGGGAAGAGGCAGAGACCCAGTACTTC.

This sequence joins TRBV27 and TRBJ1-1; D may be TRBD1 (5 bases). The CDR3 is 17 amino acids. V lost 7 bases to trimming and J lost 0 bases, with 21 bases between them. CDR1 and CDR2 from the germline V gene are MNHEY and SMNVEV (reference sequence). CDR3 loop: CASIKGGVRGMNTEAFF. CDR3 in DNA: TGTGCCAGCATCAAGGGAGGGGTTAGGGGTATGAACACTGAAGCTTTCTTT.

This clone was observed a single time. V gene TRBV21-1 combines with J gene TRBJ2-4; the DNA was not used to check the table's D call, TRBD2. TRBV21-1 is an annotated pseudogene. The CDR3 totals 13 residues. In DNA, the CDR3 is TGTGCCAGCGTGAGCGTAGCCAAAAACATTCAGTACTTC. Translation: CASVSVAKNIQYF.

This chain links TRBV10-3 with TRBJ2-3; D is unclear. V was trimmed by 0 bases and J by 3 bases, leaving 4 bases between them. The CDR3 consists of 13 residues. Germline assignment: CDR1 ENHRY and CDR2 SYGVKD. In DNA, the CDR3 is TGTGCCATCAGTGAGTCGAGGACAGATACGCAGTATTTT. Its translation: CAISESRTDTQYF.

This chain connects TRBV27 to TRBJ1-2, with D tentatively TRBD1 (6 bases). Between the trimmed V and J ends, which lost 4 bases and 1 base, there was a span of 13 bases. From germline, CDR1 is MNHEY and CDR2 SMNVEV (reference sequence). This CDR3 is 15 amino acids long. DNA of the CDR3: TGTGCCAGCAGTTCCCCCAGGGGAAATAACTATGGCTACACCTTC. Translation gives CASSSPRGNNYGYTF.

The rearrangement links TRBV5-6 to TRBJ1-1, with 8 bases lining up with TRBD1. Germline V lookup: CDR1 SGHDT, CDR2 YYEEEE. The ends lost 3 bases at V and 5 bases at J; junction bases unmatched: 9. The CDR3 is 15 amino acids. The CDR3 region has the DNA TGTGCCAGCAGCTATCTAGGACAGGGAGAAACTGAAGCTTTCTTT. It yields the protein CASSYLGQGETEAFF.

This chain uses TRBV19 with TRBJ2-3, with D perhaps matching TRBD1 (6 bases). The ends were cut back, 3 bases at V and 6 bases at J, with 13 bases in the middle. From germline, CDR1 is LNHDA and CDR2 SQIVND (reference sequence). The CDR3 has 14 amino acids. The CDR3 region is CASSMFQGIDTQYF. CDR3 in DNA: TGTGCCAGTAGTATGTTTCAGGGGATCGATACGCAGTATTTT.

This clone was seen only a few times. V usage is TRBV5-1 and J usage is TRBJ2-7; a weak D match, TRBD1 (5 bases). The ends were cut back, 4 bases at V and 0 bases at J, with 11 bases in the middle. The germline CDR1 and CDR2 sequences are SGHRS and YFSETQ. This CDR3 is 14 amino acids long. CDR3 nucleotide sequence: TGCGCCAGCAGCCACGACAGTAGCTCCTACGAGCAGTACTTC. Its protein product is CASSHDSSSYEQYF.

V gene TRBV4-2 combines with J gene TRBJ1-2; no clear D. Germline lookup yields CDR1 LGHNA and CDR2 YNFKEQ. This CDR3 comprises 16 residues. V lost 0 bases and J 2 bases, leaving 13 bases between the germline ends. The DNA of the CDR3 is TGTGCCAGCAGCCAAGAGGTAGCTGGGGAGAACTATGGCTACACCTTC. Amino acids: CASSQEVAGENYGYTF.